This entry features one TCR beta chain sequence. Measured with immunoSEQ multiplex PCR; TCRdb has only the in-frame clones, and not every one. The sample has about 98,000 clones, approximately 84% seen once. The sample originates from a study of blood T cell repertoires in COVID-19. The V gene end was trimmed by 4 bases and the J gene end by 6 bases; junction bases not matched to a gene: 10. The V gene's germline CDR1 is SGHRS and CDR2 YFSETQ. CDR3 length: 17 residues. The clonotype comes from a human donor in a cohort sampled during active COVID-19. The chain joins TRBV5-1 to TRBJ2-1, with 13 bases fitting TRBD2. Sequenced: peripheral blood. The CDR3 DNA follows: TGCGCCAGCAGCGCGAGACTAGCGGGGGGCCTTGGCAATGAGCAGTTCTTC. Protein product: CASSARLAGGLGNEQFF.